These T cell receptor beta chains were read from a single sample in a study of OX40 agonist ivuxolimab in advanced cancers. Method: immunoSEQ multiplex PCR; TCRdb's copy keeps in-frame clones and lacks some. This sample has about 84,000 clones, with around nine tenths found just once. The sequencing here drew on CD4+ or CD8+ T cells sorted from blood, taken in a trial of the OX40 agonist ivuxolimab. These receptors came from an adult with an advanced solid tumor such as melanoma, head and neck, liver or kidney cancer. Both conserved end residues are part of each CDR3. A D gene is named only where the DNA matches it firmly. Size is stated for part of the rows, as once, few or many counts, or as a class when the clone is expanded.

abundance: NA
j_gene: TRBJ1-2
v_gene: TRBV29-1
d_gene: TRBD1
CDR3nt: TGCAGCGTCGACAGGGTTCGGCATCCTAACTATGGCTACACCTTC
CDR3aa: CSVDRVRHPNYGYTF

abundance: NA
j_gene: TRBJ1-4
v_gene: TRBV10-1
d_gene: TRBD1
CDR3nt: TGCGCCAGCAGTCCCCCGGGACAGGATGAAAAACTGTTTTTT
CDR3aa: CASSPPGQDEKLFF

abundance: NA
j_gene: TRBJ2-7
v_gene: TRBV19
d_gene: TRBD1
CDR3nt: TGTGCCACCCGGGACAGCCTCTACGAGCAGTACTTC
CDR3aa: CATRDSLYEQYF

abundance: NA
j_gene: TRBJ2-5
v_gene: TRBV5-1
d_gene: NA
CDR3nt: TGCGCCAGCAGCTTGGTTCCGGGGCAAGAGACCCAGTACTTC
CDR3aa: CASSLVPGQETQYF

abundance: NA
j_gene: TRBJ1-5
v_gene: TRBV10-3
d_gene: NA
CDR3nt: TGTGCCATCAGTGAATTTCCGGGAGGGAGCAATCAGCCCCAGCATTTT
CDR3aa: CAISEFPGGSNQPQHF

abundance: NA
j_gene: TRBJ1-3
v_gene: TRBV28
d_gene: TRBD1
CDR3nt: TGTGCCAGCAAACGGGACAGCTCTGGAAACACCATATATTTT
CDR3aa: CASKRDSSGNTIYF

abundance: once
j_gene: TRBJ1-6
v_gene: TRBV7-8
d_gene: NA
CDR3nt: TGTGCCAGCAACTTACAGCTTAATTCACCCCTCCACTTT
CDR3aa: CASNLQLNSPLHF

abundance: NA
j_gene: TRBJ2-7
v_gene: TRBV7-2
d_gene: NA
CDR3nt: TGTGCCAGCAGCTTAGTTGTAGGGCCCTACGAGCAGTACTTC
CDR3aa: CASSLVVGPYEQYF

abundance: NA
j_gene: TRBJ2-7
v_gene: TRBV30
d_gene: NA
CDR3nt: TGTGCCTGGAGTCTAACCTTTGACGAGCAGTACTTC
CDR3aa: CAWSLTFDEQYF

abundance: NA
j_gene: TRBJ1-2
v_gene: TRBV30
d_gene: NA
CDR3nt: TGTGCCTCGGGCGTTGAAGGAGGCGACTATGGCTACACCTTC
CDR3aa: CASGVEGGDYGYTF

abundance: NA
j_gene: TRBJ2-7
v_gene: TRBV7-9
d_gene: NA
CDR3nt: TGTGCCAGCAGGACGGCAGGGAGCTCCCACGAGCAGTACTTC
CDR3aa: CASRTAGSSHEQYF

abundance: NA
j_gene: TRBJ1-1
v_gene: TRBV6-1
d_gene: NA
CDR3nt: TGTGCCTGCCTGGGGGGCACAAACACTGAAGCTTTCTTT
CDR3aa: CACLGGTNTEAFF

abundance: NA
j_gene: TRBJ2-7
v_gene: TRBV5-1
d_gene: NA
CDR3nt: TGCGCCAGCAGCTCGACAGAATACGAGCAGTACTTC
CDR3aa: CASSSTEYEQYF

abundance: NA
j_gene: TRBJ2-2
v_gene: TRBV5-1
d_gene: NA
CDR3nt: TGCGCCAGCAGCTTGGTCGCGGAGAACACCGGGGAGCTGTTTTTT
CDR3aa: CASSLVAENTGELFF

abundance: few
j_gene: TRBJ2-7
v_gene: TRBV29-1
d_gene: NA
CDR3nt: TGCAGCGCCAGATTGGGCTACGAGCAGTACTTC
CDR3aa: CSARLGYEQYF

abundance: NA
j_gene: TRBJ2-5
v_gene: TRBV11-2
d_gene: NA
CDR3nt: TGTGCCAGCAGCTTAGAAGAGACCCAGTACTTC
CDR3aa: CASSLEETQYF

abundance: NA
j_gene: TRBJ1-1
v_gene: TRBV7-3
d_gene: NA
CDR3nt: TGTGCCAGCAGCTTAACGGGACCCACTGAAGCTTTCTTT
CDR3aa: CASSLTGPTEAFF

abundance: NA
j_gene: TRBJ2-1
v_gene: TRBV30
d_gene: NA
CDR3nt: TGTGCCTGGACTTTCACAGGGTCCTACAATGAGCAGTTCTTC
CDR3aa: CAWTFTGSYNEQFF

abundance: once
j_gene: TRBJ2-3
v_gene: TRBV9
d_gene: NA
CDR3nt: TGTGCCAGCAGCGCCCTTCTTAGCACAGATACGCAGTATTTT
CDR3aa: CASSALLSTDTQYF

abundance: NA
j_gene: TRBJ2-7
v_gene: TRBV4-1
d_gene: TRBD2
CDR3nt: TGCGCCAGCAGCCTGGGGCCAGCGGGAGTTCCGTACGAGCAGTACTTC
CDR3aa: CASSLGPAGVPYEQYF

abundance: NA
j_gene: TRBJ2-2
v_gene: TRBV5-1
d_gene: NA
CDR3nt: TGCGCCAGCAGCTTGGTTCGAGCGGGTATTTCGAACACCGGGGAGCTGTTTTTT
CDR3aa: CASSLVRAGISNTGELFF

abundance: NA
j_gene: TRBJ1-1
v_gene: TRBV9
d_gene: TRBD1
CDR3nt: TGTGCCAGCAGCGGACGAGGGACAGGGATGAACACTGAAGCTTTCTTT
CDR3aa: CASSGRGTGMNTEAFF

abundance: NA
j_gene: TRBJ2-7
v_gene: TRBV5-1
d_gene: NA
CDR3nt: TGCGCCAGCAGCAAGCTGACTAGTTCCTACGAGCAGTACTTC
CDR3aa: CASSKLTSSYEQYF

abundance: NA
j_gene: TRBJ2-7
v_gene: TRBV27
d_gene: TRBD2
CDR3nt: TGTGCCAGCAGTCCCCGGCTAGCGGGAGGGTCCTACGAGCAGTACTTC
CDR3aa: CASSPRLAGGSYEQYF

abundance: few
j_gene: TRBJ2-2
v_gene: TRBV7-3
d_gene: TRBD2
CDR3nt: TGTGCCAGCAGCCCCAGACTAGCGGCCCAGGGGACCGGGGAGCTGTTTTTT
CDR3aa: CASSPRLAAQGTGELFF

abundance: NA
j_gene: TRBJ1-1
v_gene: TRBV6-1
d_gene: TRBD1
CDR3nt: TGTGCCTTAGGACAGGGGTCGGTCACTGAAGCTTTCTTT
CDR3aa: CALGQGSVTEAFF

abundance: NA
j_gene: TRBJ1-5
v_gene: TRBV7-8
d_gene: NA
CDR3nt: TGTGCCAGCAGCCTCGACCTCGGAGTCTCCCAGCCCCAGCATTTT
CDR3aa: CASSLDLGVSQPQHF

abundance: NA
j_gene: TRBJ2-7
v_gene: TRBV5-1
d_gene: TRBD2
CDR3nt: TGCGCCAGCAGCACCCGACTAGCGGGGGTTACCTACGAGCAGTACTTC
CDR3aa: CASSTRLAGVTYEQYF

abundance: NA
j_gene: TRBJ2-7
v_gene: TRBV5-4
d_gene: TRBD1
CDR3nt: TGTGCCAGCAGCTCGGGACAGCTCTACGAGCAGTACTTC
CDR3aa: CASSSGQLYEQYF

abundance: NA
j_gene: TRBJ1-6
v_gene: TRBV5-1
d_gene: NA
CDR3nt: TGCGCCAGCAGCTTGGAACAGGTGATTTCACCCCTCCACTTT
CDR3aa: CASSLEQVISPLHF

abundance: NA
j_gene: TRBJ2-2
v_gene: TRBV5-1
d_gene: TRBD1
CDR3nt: TGCGCCAGCAGACGGGGACAGGGAAACACCGGGGAGCTGTTTTTT
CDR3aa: CASRRGQGNTGELFF

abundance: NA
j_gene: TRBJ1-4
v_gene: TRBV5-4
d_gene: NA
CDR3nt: TGTGCCAGCAGCCCGACGAGGGCAACTAATGAAAAACTGTTTTTT
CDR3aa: CASSPTRATNEKLFF

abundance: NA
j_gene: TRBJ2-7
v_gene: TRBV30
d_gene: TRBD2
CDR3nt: TGTGCCTGGAGTGCTAGCGGGACCACCTACGAGCAGTACTTC
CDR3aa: CAWSASGTTYEQYF

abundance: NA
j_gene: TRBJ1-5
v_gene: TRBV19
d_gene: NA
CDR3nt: TGTGCCATTAGGGCCGGTCCCCATCAGCCCCAGCATTTT
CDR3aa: CAIRAGPHQPQHF

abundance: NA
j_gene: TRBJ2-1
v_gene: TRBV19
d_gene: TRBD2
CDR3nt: TGTGCCAGTAGTAAGGGACTAGCGGCTTACAATGAGCAGTTCTTC
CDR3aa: CASSKGLAAYNEQFF

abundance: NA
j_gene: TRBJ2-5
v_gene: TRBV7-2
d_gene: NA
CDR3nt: TGTGCCAGCAGCTTAGCCGGCCTTTCCCGGGAGACCCAGTACTTC
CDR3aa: CASSLAGLSRETQYF

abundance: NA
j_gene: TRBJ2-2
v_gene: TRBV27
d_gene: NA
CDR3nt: TGTGCCAGCAGGGTTTCTCGGGGGACCACCGGGGAGCTGTTTTTT
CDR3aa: CASRVSRGTTGELFF

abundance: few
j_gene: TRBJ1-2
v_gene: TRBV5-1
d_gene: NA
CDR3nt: TGCGCCAGCAGCTTGAGAGACAGCCCGAGTGGAGGCTACACCTTC
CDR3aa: CASSLRDSPSGGYTF

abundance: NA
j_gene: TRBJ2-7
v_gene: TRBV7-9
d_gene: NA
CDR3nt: TGTGCCAGCAGCCCTGCGCGCGAGCAGTACTTC
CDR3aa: CASSPAREQYF

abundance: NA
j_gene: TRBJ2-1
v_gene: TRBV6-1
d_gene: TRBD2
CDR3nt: TGTGCCAGCAGTGATATTGGGACTAGCGGGGTTAGCTCCTACAATGAGCAGTTCTTC
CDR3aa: CASSDIGTSGVSSYNEQFF

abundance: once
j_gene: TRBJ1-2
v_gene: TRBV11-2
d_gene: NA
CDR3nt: TGTGCCAGCAGCCCCATTCTCCGGTACTATGGCTACACCTTC
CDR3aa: CASSPILRYYGYTF

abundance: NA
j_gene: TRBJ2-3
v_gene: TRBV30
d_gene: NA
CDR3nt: TGTGCCTGGAGTGATAGGGATACGCAGTATTTT
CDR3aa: CAWSDRDTQYF

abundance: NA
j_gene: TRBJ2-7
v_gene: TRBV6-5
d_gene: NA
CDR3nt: TGTGCCAGCAGGTCGGACGGTGGTCGAGAGCAGTACTTC
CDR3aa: CASRSDGGREQYF

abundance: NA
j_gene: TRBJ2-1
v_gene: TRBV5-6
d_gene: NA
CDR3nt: TGTGCCAGCAGCTTGCGCTCGGGTAGCAGCCGGTACAATGAGCAGTTCTTC
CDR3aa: CASSLRSGSSRYNEQFF

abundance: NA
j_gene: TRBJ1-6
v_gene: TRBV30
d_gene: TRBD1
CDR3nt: TGTGCCTGGAGTACCGGGACAGGGCAATCACCCCTCCACTTT
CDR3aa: CAWSTGTGQSPLHF

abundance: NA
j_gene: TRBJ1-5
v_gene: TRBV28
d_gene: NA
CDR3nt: TGTGCCAGCAGTTTATCGGGCCAGCTCAATCAGCCCCAGCATTTT
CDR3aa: CASSLSGQLNQPQHF

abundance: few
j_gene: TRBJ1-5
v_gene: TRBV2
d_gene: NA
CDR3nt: TGTGCCAGCAGAGACCGTAGCAATCAGCCCCAGCATTTT
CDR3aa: CASRDRSNQPQHF

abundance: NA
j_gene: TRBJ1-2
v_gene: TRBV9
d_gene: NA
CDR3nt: TGTGCCAGCAGCGCCGGGACCGGACTTAACTATGGCTACACCTTC
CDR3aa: CASSAGTGLNYGYTF

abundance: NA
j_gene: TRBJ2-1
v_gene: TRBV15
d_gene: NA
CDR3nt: TGTGCCACCAGCAGAGCAGATTACAATGAGCAGTTCTTC
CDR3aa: CATSRADYNEQFF

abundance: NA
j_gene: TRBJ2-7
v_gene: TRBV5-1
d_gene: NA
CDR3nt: TGCGCCAGCAGCTTCGCGCCCGGGGGCCGATACGAGCAGTACTTC
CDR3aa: CASSFAPGGRYEQYF

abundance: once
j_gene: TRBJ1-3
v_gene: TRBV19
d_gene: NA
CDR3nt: TGTGCCAGTAGCCTCCTTAGGTGGGGCGCACGTCTTACCGCTGGAAACACCATATATTTT
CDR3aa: CASSLLRWGARLTAGNTIYF

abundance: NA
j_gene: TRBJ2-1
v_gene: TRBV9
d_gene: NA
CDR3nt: TGTGCCAGCAGCGTACAGGCGGTCGGGGAGCAGTTCTTC
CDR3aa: CASSVQAVGEQFF

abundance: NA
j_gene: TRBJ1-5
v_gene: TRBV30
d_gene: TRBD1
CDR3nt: TGTGCCTGGAGTGTATCCCTCGGGACAGACGGGCCCCAGCATTTT
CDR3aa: CAWSVSLGTDGPQHF

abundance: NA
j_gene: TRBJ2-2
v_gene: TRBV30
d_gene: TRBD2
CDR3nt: TGTGCCTGTAATCGGGGGGGAGTAGCCGGGGAGCTGTTTTTT
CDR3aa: CACNRGGVAGELFF

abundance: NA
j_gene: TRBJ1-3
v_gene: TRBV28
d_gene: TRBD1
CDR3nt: TGTGCCAGCACCTCCCAGGGACAGTATGGAAACACCATATATTTT
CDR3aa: CASTSQGQYGNTIYF

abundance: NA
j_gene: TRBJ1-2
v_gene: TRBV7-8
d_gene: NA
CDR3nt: TGTGCCAGCAGCTTAGCGTTCGGAGCGCAGGCCTATGGCTACACCTTC
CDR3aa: CASSLAFGAQAYGYTF

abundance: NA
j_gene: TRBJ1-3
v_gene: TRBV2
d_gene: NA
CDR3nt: TGTGCCAGCACCAGAGGGGAGAGCTCTGGAAACACCATATATTTT
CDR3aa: CASTRGESSGNTIYF

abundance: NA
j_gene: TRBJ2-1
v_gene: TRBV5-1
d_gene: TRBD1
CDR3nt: TGCGCCAGCACGGGACAGCTATCCTACAATGAGCAGTTCTTC
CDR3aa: CASTGQLSYNEQFF

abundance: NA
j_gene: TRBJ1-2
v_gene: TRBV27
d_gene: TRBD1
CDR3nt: TGTGCCAGTCGACCCGGGGACAGGATCGCCTATGGCTACACCTTC
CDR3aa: CASRPGDRIAYGYTF